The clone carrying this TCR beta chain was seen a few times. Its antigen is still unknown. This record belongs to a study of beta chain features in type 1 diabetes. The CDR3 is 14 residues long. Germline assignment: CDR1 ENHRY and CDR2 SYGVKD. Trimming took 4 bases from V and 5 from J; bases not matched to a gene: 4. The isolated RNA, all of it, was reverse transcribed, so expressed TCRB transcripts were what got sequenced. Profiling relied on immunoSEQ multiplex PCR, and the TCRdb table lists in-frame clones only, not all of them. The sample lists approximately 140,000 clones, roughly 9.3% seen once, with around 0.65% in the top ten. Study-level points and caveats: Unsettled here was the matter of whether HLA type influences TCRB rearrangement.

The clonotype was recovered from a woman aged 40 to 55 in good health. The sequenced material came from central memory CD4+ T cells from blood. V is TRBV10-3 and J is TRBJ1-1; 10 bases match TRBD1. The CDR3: CAISGQGAGTEAFF. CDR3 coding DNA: TGTGCCATCAGTGGACAGGGGGCCGGGACTGAAGCTTTCTTT.